These 3 T cell receptor beta chains share one sample of origin, sequenced in a study of blood T cell repertoires in COVID-19. Sequencing was performed with immunoSEQ multiplex PCR; in TCRdb, only in-frame clones are kept and a portion is missing. The sample consists of just over 150,000 clones, around nine tenths of them appearing once. Sequencing was carried out using PBMCs or T cells enriched from blood (not recorded which). All receptors come from a woman aged 50 to 60 who had recovered from COVID-19.

This chain connects TRBV9 to TRBJ2-5; possibly TRBD2 for D (7 bases). The length of the CDR3 is 15 residues. Germline CDR1 and CDR2: SGDLS and YYNGEE. V was trimmed by 2 bases and J by 2 bases, leaving 13 bases between them. CDR3: CASSVGGGVQETQYF. The CDR3 nucleotides are TGTGCCAGCAGCGTTGGCGGGGGCGTACAAGAGACCCAGTACTTC.

The rearrangement uses TRBV3-1 (or the pseudogene TRBV3-2) and TRBJ2-1; TRBD1 aligns across 9 bases. Trimming at V came to 4 bases and at J to 7 bases, leaving 14 bases not matched to a gene. CDR1 and CDR2 (germline): LGHDT, YNNKEL (reference sequence). This CDR3 comprises 17 residues. CDR3 amino acids: CASSPNPRDRVQNEQFF. Here the CDR3 DNA reads TGTGCCAGCAGCCCCAATCCCCGGGACAGGGTTCAGAATGAGCAGTTCTTC.

The CDR3 nucleotides are TGTGCCAGCAGTGAGGAAATGGGGAGCACCGGGGAGCTGTTTTTT. Translated: CASSEEMGSTGELFF. The rearrangement uses TRBV2 and TRBJ2-2; maybe TRBD2 (5 bases). Trimming stripped 3 bases from V and 4 bases from J, with 12 bases between. Germline V gene lookup returns CDR1 SNHLY and CDR2 FYNNEI. The CDR3 contains 15 residues.